One sample yielded the 2 T cell receptor beta chains listed below, sequenced in a study of naive and memory T cell subsets. Regarding the study as a whole: Especially in CD8 cells, naive repertoires contained a few larger clonotypes, possibly CD45RA-re-expressing memory cells.

Antigens of these TCRs are unknown. The beta constant-region primer was an equimolar mix of two oligonucleotides covering TRBC1 and TRBC2. The ligated cDNA underwent four PCR rounds using SP2 and nested alpha and beta constant-region primers. TCRdb ran MiXCR on the UMI-ligation and nested PCR reads and lists one entry per CDR3 protein. The sample lists about 150,000 distinct CDR3 sequences, roughly 22% occurring once. The sequenced material came from naive CD4+ T cells from blood. The receptor set was obtained from a human donor in good health.

This clonotype was detected only a few times. The chain carries TRBV28 and TRBJ1-2; unclear D gene. The V end lost 7 bases, the J end lost 3 bases, and 12 bases lay between the germline ends. The CDR3 runs to 13 residues. Germline values: CDR1 MDHEN, CDR2 SYDVKM. CDR3 sequence (DNA): TGTGCCAGCAAGGCCGGATCCGACTATGGCTACACCTTC. It translates to CASKAGSDYGYTF.

About this clonotype itself: The junction shows a germline mismatch at one end, possibly a read error. The rearrangement uses TRBV14 and TRBJ2-2; TRBD1 or TRBD2 may be the D gene (5 bases each). The CDR3 sequence is 15 residues long. CDR1 and CDR2 (germline): SGHDN, FVKESK. This CDR3 is CASSHYNANTGDLFF. The CDR3 nucleotides read TGTGCCAGCAGCCATTACAACGCGAACACCGGGGACCTGTTTTTT.